The sequence of this T cell receptor beta chain was determined in a study of shared clonotypes between healthy human individuals (dated by TCRdb to the early 2020s). Study-wide context: The cohort included three men and a couple of women between 18 and 49 years of age. For each donor, three plates each were used for CD4 naive and CD4 memory, two plates were used for CD8 naive, and one plate was used for CD8 memory. Per donor, leukapheresis produced somewhere between about 0.85 and 8.9 billion PBMCs. Libraries were prepared and TCR repertoires were sequenced by different laboratories using diverse techniques, in order to increase sequencing depth and limit assay-specific biases. To estimate repertoire size and how much clonotype sharing occurs between individuals, the study deeply sequenced the blood TCR repertoires of roughly 5 healthy adults.

The germline V gene encodes CDR1 MNHNY and CDR2 SVGAGI (reference sequence). Taken from cysteine to phenylalanine, the CDR3 has 13 residues. Solely the CDR3 DNA is kept, with 39 bases framed from the first base. Relative to germline, V is missing 5 bases and J is missing 6 bases, with 2 bases of the junction outside any gene match. TCR CDR3 regions were amplified from genomic DNA by multiplex PCR using the deep immunoSEQ assay. Extracted genomic DNA from each cell subset was distributed evenly across all wells of several immunoSEQ 96-well plates, and each plate was treated as a replicate. For sorted subsets, each replicate PCR was loaded with 200 ng genomic DNA, equivalent to about 33,000 T cell genomes. The purified libraries were quantified using a Qubit 3.0 fluorometer, sized with a Bioanalyzer 2100, and then quantified again using the KAPA Library Quantification kit. A separate single-read 150-cycle Illumina NextSeq 550 flow cell was used to sequence each immunoSEQ 96-well plate. The paper's processing steps were these. Because the immunoSEQ output included only junctional sequences and no quality scores, the filtering could not be the same as the filtering used for full-length reads. Sequences were annotated with PyIR, a Python wrapper for IgBLAST v1.9, using IMGT germline references to assign V/J genes and CDR3. Reads with weak V/J assignments (E-value above 1e-6), missing CDR3, stop codons, out-of-frame junctions, or ambiguous translated residues were removed. A V3J clonotype was defined by an identical inferred V gene, J gene, and CDR3 amino acid sequence. To compute the percentage overlap between repertoires, the number of shared unique clonotypes was divided by the size of the smaller repertoire. Three approaches were used to assess repertoire richness: RTK rarefaction, the Chao1 estimator, and Recon v2.1 estimates of unobserved clonotypes. For all TCRbeta clonotypes obtained by the gDNA method from a handful of donors, generation probabilities were computed with OLGA. TCRdb obtained this table from immuneACCESS and retained in-frame rearrangements with V and J assigned. These tables miss some clones; where compared with another copy, unresolved V genes account for less than half of the shortfall, and the remainder is unexplained. V and J calls and clone size are as listed in that table; D and trimming were resolved from the DNA. In this sample the table shows 2,500,000 or so clones, approximately 93% of which occur a single time. The ten largest clones represent 0.36% of the sample.

The study at large found these results: Even with the large sequencing depth, rarefaction of the sorted-subset datasets indicated that sequencing was incomplete. Compared with non-shared clonotypes, the clonotypes found in all four sorted-subset donors had higher generation probabilities. Sharing across a handful of donors was observed for about 5% of naive CD4, 3.5% of naive CD8, over 2% of memory CD4, and over 0.3% of memory CD8 clonotypes. Based on pairwise subsampling, the degree of clonotype sharing among donors was expected to be affected by sequencing depth. Sampling was restricted to blood, and TCR repertoires in tissues likely differ from the TCR repertoires found in blood. The small number of donors limited the genetic and exposure-history diversity represented. Naive subsets generally had larger estimated clonotype richness than memory subsets.

Healthy HIV-negative adults with no recently reported acute infections or vaccinations were included as donors. Every donor was a Caucasian adult residing in Nashville, Tennessee, USA. CD4+ T cells were enriched through magnetic negative selection, after which naive cells were positively selected on CD45RA and the remaining negative fraction served as the memory subset. Blood was collected by leukapheresis, and PBMCs were isolated by Ficoll-Histopaque density gradient centrifugation and then cryopreserved in liquid nitrogen vapor phase. Analytical flow cytometry was used to check the purity and quantity of every magnetically sorted T cell population. Genomic DNA was isolated from each sorted fraction and quantified by UV absorbance on a Nanodrop 2000c. As to this clone: Its antigen remains undetermined. It has no much larger one-base neighbor in the sample; base qualities were not kept.

This sequence was found in a man aged 18 to 35 in good health. Some clones in this sample may be carry-over from other donors' samples. The specimen sequenced was naive CD4+ T cells from PBMCs. What this sample's cell subset or site label stands for: CD45RA+ positively selected. The V gene is TRBV6-6 and the J gene is TRBJ2-2; a stretch of 8 junction bases matches TRBD1. CDR3 loop: CASSPTGAGELFF. In nucleotides, the sequence is TGTGCCAGCAGTCCGACAGGGGCCGGGGAGCTGTTTTTT.